This T cell receptor (beta chain) was found in a study of blood T cells in healthy people across ages. Study-level results: Researchers said unsorted PBMCs prevented a conclusive naive versus antigen-experienced comparison. Strong correlation linked observed beta diversity and percent naive T cells. Diversity was higher, and naive CD4+ cells more numerous, in long-lived donors than in aged donors.

Combining a sample-barcoded 5' primer with a J-beta primer mix, a second PCR ran for about 6 to 12 cycles. TCRdb reprocessed the 5' RACE reads with MiXCR, giving one entry per CDR3 protein. Counted here are 500,000 to 700,000 distinct CDR3 sequences, about 30% occurring once; the ten biggest clones make up more than 15%. The J segment lost 6 bases and the V segment lost 3 bases, leaving 4 bases of the junction unmatched. Per germline, CDR1 SGHRS and CDR2 YFSETQ. The CDR3 runs 14 residues. The extraction recovered at least 5.5 micrograms of total RNA per sample. This clonotype was found many times. As yet, its antigen is unknown.

Sequencing was done on a sample of blood. This rearrangement joins TRBV5-1 to TRBJ2-1; 9 bases line up with TRBD1. The TCR sequence derives from a woman older than 75 in good health. The CDR3 here is CASSSGQGSNEQFF. The CDR3 region has the DNA TGCGCCAGCAGCTCGGGACAGGGCAGCAATGAGCAGTTCTTC.